These 7 T cell receptor beta chains share one sample of origin, sequenced in a study of cytomegalovirus exposure and HLA in healthy donors. The PCR contained 60 Vbeta and 13 Jbeta primers. Generated by immunoSEQ multiplex PCR, the TCRdb table keeps only in-frame clones and is missing some. The sample comprises roughly 180,000 clones, approximately 81% of which are singletons, and around 2.4% rests with the top ten. The sequencing input was PBMCs. These receptors originate from a female donor in good health and CMV-seronegative.

CDR3 in DNA: TGTGCCAGCAGCTTAGATTCGGTTATGGATGGCTACACCTTC. Translated, it gives CASSLDSVMDGYTF. J is TRBJ1-2 and V is TRBV11-2; D ambiguous. Germline V gene lookup returns CDR1 SGHAT and CDR2 FQNNGV. V shed 0 bases and J shed 6 bases, with 11 bases lying between them. The CDR3 totals 14 residues.

With respect to this clone: Compared with germline, one end of the junction differs, possibly owing to a read error. This sequence joins TRBV4-3 and TRBJ2-7; a possible D gene is TRBD1 (6 bases). This CDR3 comprises 15 residues. Per germline, CDR1 LGHNA and CDR2 YSLEER. The CDR3 reads CASSQDFGQSYEQYF. CDR3 coding DNA: TGCGCCAGCAGTCAAGATTTCGGACAGTCCTACGAGCAGTACTTC.

The chain couples TRBV7-8 to TRBJ2-6, with D maybe TRBD2 (6 bases). Trimming pared 1 base from V and 1 base from J, leaving 14 bases between. The length of the CDR3 is 18 residues. Per the germline V gene, CDR1 is SGHVS and CDR2 is FQNEAQ. The CDR3 region is CASSLVNPGRSGANVLTF. The CDR3 DNA reads as TGTGCCAGCAGCTTAGTGAACCCAGGGAGGTCTGGGGCCAACGTCCTGACTTTC.

This clone has only a few counts. The chain couples TRBV7-2 to TRBJ2-4; D is ambiguous. CDR3 length: 17 residues. V was pared by 5 bases and J by 0 bases, with 17 bases between. Germline lookup yields CDR1 SGHTA and CDR2 FQGNSA. CDR3 sequence: CASSLTTGILAKNIQYF. Here the CDR3 DNA reads TGTGCCAGCAGCCTAACGACGGGTATCCTAGCCAAAAACATTCAGTACTTC.

The gene calls are TRBV15 and TRBJ2-7; D not certain. V lost 0 bases and J lost 3, with 6 bases in between. Germline CDR1 is LNHNV and CDR2 is YYDKDF (reference sequence). The CDR3 runs 13 residues. CDR3 in amino acids: CATSRDHGYEQYF. The CDR3 DNA reads as TGTGCCACCAGCAGAGATCACGGCTACGAGCAGTACTTC.

This clone has a single count. CDR3 bases: TGTGCCTGGAGACAGCAACGTAATTCACCCCTCCACTTT. Amino acids: CAWRQQRNSPLHF. This chain links TRBV30 with TRBJ1-6; D is unresolved. The V and J ends lost 3 bases and 6 bases respectively, with 9 bases between them. The V gene's germline CDR1 is GTSNPN and CDR2 SVGIG (reference sequence). The CDR3 has 13 amino acids.

The chain carries TRBV28 and TRBJ1-5; D not resolved. The ends were cut back, 6 bases at V and 0 bases at J, with 12 bases in the middle. Germline values: CDR1 MDHEN, CDR2 SYDVKM. This CDR3 comprises 15 residues. CDR3 sequence: CASSSLGYSNQPQHF. The CDR3, as DNA: TGTGCCAGCAGCTCCCTGGGCTATAGCAATCAGCCCCAGCATTTT.